Listed here is a single TCR beta chain. Its antigen is not yet known. The CDR3, cysteine through phenylalanine, is 13 amino acids long. The DNA is not on file. A commercial ELISA kit detecting HCMV-specific IgG in serum was used to determine HCMV serostatus. Ficoll density gradient centrifugation was used to isolate peripheral blood mononuclear cells from blood. The data are from a study of T cells expressing NK-cell markers (dated by TCRdb to the early 2020s). Regarding the study in general: Three sorted T-cell subsets (CD3+CD56+NKG2C+, CD3+CD56+NKG2C- and CD3+CD56-NKG2C+) from about 8 donors had their TCR beta-chain repertoires profiled. Of the eight sequenced donors, seven were found to be HCMV-seropositive and one was found to be HCMV-seronegative. The eight sequenced donors were randomly selected healthy volunteers, three men and five women. Sequencing of the libraries produced 2 x 150 bp reads on Illumina HiSeq 2000/2500, MiSeq or NextSeq. Study-level results and caveats: Whether the expanded NKG2C-expressing T cell clones were specific for HCMV antigens was left unclear. In six or seven donors, the dominant CD3+CD56+NKG2C+ clonotypes ranked among the top 10 CD8+ clonotypes, making up roughly 1.0-7.0% of CD8+ T cells. Those dominant clonotypes were again the most abundant among CD3+CD56-NKG2C+ cells in several donors, at roughly 28.3-60.1%.

Sequenced on an Illumina HiSeq 2000. TCR beta cDNA libraries were prepared using 5'RACE template switching, which introduced a universal primer site and unique molecular identifiers. Priming for cDNA synthesis came from the TCR beta constant segment, and two successive PCR amplification steps followed. In the authors' own workflow: Reads were demultiplexed and grouped by UMI with MIGEC, and clonotypes were assembled and quantified with MiTCR. To exclude erroneous sequences, any TCR cDNA sequence not supported by at least two reads was discarded. The tcR package was used for downstream repertoire analysis, and clonotypes were matched between fractions using CDR3 nucleotide sequence together with V segment. Antigen specificity was annotated against VDJdb with VDJmatch, allowing one amino acid substitution in CDR3. The reads, reprocessed by TCRdb, yield one row per CDR3 protein sequence and no DNA. The V and J calls shown here were made by TCRdb, not taken from the authors' results. The table for this sample records about 540,000 distinct CDR3 sequences. Of the sample, around 3.3% falls within the top ten clones.

The chain is made from TRBV12-3 or TRBV12-4 and TRBJ1-1. Input material: blood T cells: a sorted CD56 or NKG2C T cell subset, CD4+ or CD8+ T cells, or bulk PBMC T cells (not recorded which). This receptor was taken from a young man in good health. Donor details come from another sample of the same person, matched by shared clones. For the CDR3, the sequence is CAITRVANTEAFF.